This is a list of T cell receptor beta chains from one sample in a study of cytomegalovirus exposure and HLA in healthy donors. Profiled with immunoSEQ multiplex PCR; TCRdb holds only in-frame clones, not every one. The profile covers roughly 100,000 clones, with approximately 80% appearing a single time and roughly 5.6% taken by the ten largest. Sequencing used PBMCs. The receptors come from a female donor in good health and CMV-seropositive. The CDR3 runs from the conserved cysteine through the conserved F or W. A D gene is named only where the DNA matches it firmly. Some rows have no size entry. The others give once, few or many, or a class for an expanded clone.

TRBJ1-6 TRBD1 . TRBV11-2 CASSQQGRATLHF TGTGCCAGCAGTCAACAGGGGCGGGCGACCCTCCACTTT
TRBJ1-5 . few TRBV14 CASSQDYPEDSSNQPQHF TGTGCCAGCAGCCAAGACTATCCCGAGGACTCCAGCAATCAGCCCCAGCATTTT
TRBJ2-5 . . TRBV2 CASSRGRQETQYF TGTGCCAGCAGCAGGGGAAGGCAAGAGACCCAGTACTTC
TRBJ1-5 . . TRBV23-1 CASMQGGSGNQPQHF TGCGCCAGCATGCAGGGAGGGTCGGGCAATCAGCCCCAGCATTTT
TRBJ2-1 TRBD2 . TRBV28 CASSLGEGRYNEQFF TGTGCCAGCAGTTTAGGGGAGGGCCGCTACAATGAGCAGTTCTTC
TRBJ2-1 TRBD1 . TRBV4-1 CASSLGQGKTYNEQFF TGCGCCAGCAGCCTGGGACAGGGGAAAACCTACAATGAGCAGTTCTTC
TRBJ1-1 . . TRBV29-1 CSASRGGVTEAFF TGCAGCGCCTCAAGGGGGGGGGTGACTGAAGCTTTCTTT
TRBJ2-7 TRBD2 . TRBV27 CASSLSGSRNEQYF TGTGCCAGCAGTTTGAGCGGGAGTAGAAACGAGCAGTACTTC
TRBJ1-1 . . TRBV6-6 CASSPGGTEAFF TGTGCCAGCAGCCCCGGAGGCACTGAAGCTTTCTTT
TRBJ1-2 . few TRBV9 CASSVEGQGRGGYTF TGTGCCAGCAGCGTAGAAGGGCAGGGTCGTGGTGGCTACACCTTC
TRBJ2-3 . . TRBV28 CASSFLAGTDTQYF TGTGCCAGCAGTTTCCTTGCGGGCACAGATACGCAGTATTTT
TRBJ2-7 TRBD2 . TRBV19 CASSIDLAGGPRRSEQYF TGTGCCAGTAGTATAGATTTAGCGGGCGGGCCAAGGAGGAGCGAGCAGTACTTC
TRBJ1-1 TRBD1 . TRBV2 CAGGTANTEAFF TGTGCCGGGGGGACAGCGAACACTGAAGCTTTCTTT
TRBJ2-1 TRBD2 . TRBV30 CAQWAGDHNEQFF TGTGCCCAATGGGCGGGAGATCACAATGAGCAGTTCTTC
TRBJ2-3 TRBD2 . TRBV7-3 CASSPTRLAGGADTQYF TGTGCCAGCAGCCCCACCAGACTAGCGGGAGGAGCAGATACGCAGTATTTT